The rows below give T cell receptor beta chains drawn from one sample of a study of blood T cell repertoires in COVID-19. Sequenced by immunoSEQ multiplex PCR; TCRdb stores in-frame clones only, minus some. Among a few hundred thousand clones, 86% were seen once, and the ten largest hold about 4%. The sample taken for sequencing was PBMCs or T cells enriched from blood (not recorded which). The receptors here all came from a woman in her 30s who had been exposed to COVID-19. CDR3s include the opening cysteine and the closing phenylalanine or tryptophan. Fields, in order: D gene, J gene, clone size, V gene, CDR3 DNA, CDR3 protein. A D gene is named only where the DNA matches it firmly. Rows may omit the clone size; those that give it use once, few, many or a size class.

. TRBJ1-3 . TRBV2 TGTGCCAGCATCCCGGAGCCAGTGGGAAACACCATATATTTT CASIPEPVGNTIYF
TRBD1 TRBJ2-2 many TRBV28 TGTGCCAGCAGTCACAGGGGGACCGGGGAGCTGTTTTTT CASSHRGTGELFF
TRBD2 TRBJ2-1 . TRBV5-4 TGTGCCAGCAGCTTGGGGGTAGCGGGAGAGGGTGAGCAGTTCTTC CASSLGVAGEGEQFF
. TRBJ1-6 few TRBV14 TGTGCCAGCAGCCAACCCGGGACACACGATTCACCCCTCCACTTT CASSQPGTHDSPLHF
. TRBJ1-4 . TRBV23-1 TGCGCCAGCAATGGACACCCAACTAATGAAAAACTGTTTTTT CASNGHPTNEKLFF
TRBD1 TRBJ2-2 . TRBV5-4 TGTGCCAGCAGGGCAGGGGGCTTCAACACCGGGGAGCTGTTTTTT CASRAGGFNTGELFF
. TRBJ1-6 . TRBV30 TGTGCCTGGAGTACCGGGTTTTCCCTCTCCTATAATTCACCCCTCCACTTT CAWSTGFSLSYNSPLHF
TRBD2 TRBJ2-3 . TRBV6-5 TGTGCCAGCAGTCGGTGGGCGGGGGGGGCAGATACGCAGTATTTT CASSRWAGGADTQYF
. TRBJ2-1 . TRBV6-5 TGTGCCAGCGGCCCGGGCTCCTACAATGAGCAGTTCTTC CASGPGSYNEQFF
. TRBJ1-1 . TRBV19 TGTGCCAGTGGAAGACAGAACACTGAAGCTTTCTTT CASGRQNTEAFF
. TRBJ1-2 . TRBV9 TGTGCCAGCAGCGAATATCCGGGGTCGCGAACAACGGATGGCTACACCTTC CASSEYPGSRTTDGYTF
TRBD2 TRBJ2-3 once TRBV4-2 TGTGCCAGCAGCCAAGTATTGGGACTAGCATCCGATACGCAGTATTTT CASSQVLGLASDTQYF
. TRBJ1-1 . TRBV10-3 TGTGCCATCAGTGAGTCAAGGGGCGAAGCTTTCTTT CAISESRGEAFF
. TRBJ1-4 once TRBV10-2 TGCGCCAGCAGTGTACAGGGTGCTAATGAAAAACTGTTTTTT CASSVQGANEKLFF
TRBD1 TRBJ2-3 . TRBV7-6 TGTGCCAGCAGCAATCTACCGGGACAGGGAAGGTCAGATACGCAGTATTTT CASSNLPGQGRSDTQYF
. TRBJ1-4 . TRBV6-5 TGTGCCAGCAGTTCCACGGGGACACTTACAGGAGGTCTTTTTTTT CASSSTGTLTGGLFF
. TRBJ2-7 . TRBV4-1 TGCGCCAGCAGCCCGATCGCAGGGGCCCTCACAACCTACGAGCAGTACTTC CASSPIAGALTTYEQYF
. TRBJ1-2 . TRBV5-1 TGCGCCAGCAGCTTGGAGTGGGGGCCGAGCTATGGCTACACCTTC CASSLEWGPSYGYTF
. TRBJ1-3 . TRBV10-3 TGTGCCATCAGTGAGCTAACTGGAAACACCATATATTTT CAISELTGNTIYF
. TRBJ1-6 . TRBV21-1 TGTGCCAGCAGCAAAGCGCTGGGACAGGGGATGAATTCACCCCTCCACTTT CASSKALGQGMNSPLHF
. TRBJ1-5 . TRBV18 TGTGCCAGCTCCCCGTCGGGAGACTTGCCCCAGCATTTT CASSPSGDLPQHF
TRBD1 TRBJ1-3 few TRBV5-4 TGTGCCAGCAGCTTGGGGACAGGCGCAAGCTCTGGAAACACCATATATTTT CASSLGTGASSGNTIYF